This TCR beta chain was identified in a study of blood T cell repertoires in COVID-19. Repertoires were generated with immunoSEQ multiplex PCR, while TCRdb's copy carries only in-frame clones and drops some. The table lists approximately 470,000 clones, 75% to 90% of them singletons. The sample was peripheral blood. This clonotype was obtained from a human donor in a cohort sampled during active COVID-19.

As DNA, the CDR3 is TGTGCCAGTAGTGGGACAGGGGGCGTGATTGTGAACACTGAAGCTTTCTTT. Its translation: CASSGTGGVIVNTEAFF. The chain joins TRBV19 to TRBJ1-1; 12 nucleotides line up with TRBD1. V was pared by 5 bases and J by 0 bases, with 7 bases of the junction left unmatched. Germline CDR1 reads LNHDA; CDR2 reads SQIVND (reference sequence). The CDR3 totals 17 residues.